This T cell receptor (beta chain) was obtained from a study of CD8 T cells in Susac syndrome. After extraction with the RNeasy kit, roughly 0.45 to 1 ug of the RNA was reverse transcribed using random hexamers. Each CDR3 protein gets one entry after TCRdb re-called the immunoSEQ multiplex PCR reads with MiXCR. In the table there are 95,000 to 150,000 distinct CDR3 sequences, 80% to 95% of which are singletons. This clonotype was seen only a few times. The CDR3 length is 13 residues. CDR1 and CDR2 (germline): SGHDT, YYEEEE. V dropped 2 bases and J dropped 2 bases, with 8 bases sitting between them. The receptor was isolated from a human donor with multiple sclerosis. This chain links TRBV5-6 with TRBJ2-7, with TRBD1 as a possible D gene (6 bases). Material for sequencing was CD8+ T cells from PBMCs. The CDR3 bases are TGTGCCAGCAGCTTACGGACAGCCTACGAGCAGTACTTC. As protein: CASSLRTAYEQYF. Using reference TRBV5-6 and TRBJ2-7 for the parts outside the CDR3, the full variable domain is DAGVTQSPTHLIKTRGQQVTLRCSPKSGHDTVSWYQQALGQGPQFIFQYYEEEERQRGNFPDRFSGHQFPNYSSELNVNALLLGDSALYLCASSLRTAYEQYFGPGTRLTVT.